The TCR beta chain under discussion was sequenced for a study of T cells in Graves' hyperthyroidism and ophthalmopathy. Germline V gene sequence: CDR1 DFQATT, CDR2 SNEGSKA (reference sequence). This CDR3 contains 15 residues. Deletions cut 6 bases from V and 0 bases from J, with 14 bases between. RNA transcripts were the template for amplifying TCR beta CDR3 regions. RT-PCR in the first round (using the HTBI primer set) targeted the TCR CDR3. MiXCR was run by TCRdb on the multiplex PCR reads, yielding one entry per CDR3 protein. The table lists 640,000 or so distinct CDR3 sequences, roughly 15% of them singletons.

This clonotype was obtained from a woman between 40 and 50 years old with Graves' ophthalmopathy. The gene calls are TRBV20-1 and TRBJ2-2; the D gene is possibly TRBD2 (6 bases). The sample consisted of blood. The CDR3 coding sequence is TGCAGTGCCACCTCGGGAGCCGCGAACACCGGGGAGCTGTTTTTT. Translation gives CSATSGAANTGELFF.